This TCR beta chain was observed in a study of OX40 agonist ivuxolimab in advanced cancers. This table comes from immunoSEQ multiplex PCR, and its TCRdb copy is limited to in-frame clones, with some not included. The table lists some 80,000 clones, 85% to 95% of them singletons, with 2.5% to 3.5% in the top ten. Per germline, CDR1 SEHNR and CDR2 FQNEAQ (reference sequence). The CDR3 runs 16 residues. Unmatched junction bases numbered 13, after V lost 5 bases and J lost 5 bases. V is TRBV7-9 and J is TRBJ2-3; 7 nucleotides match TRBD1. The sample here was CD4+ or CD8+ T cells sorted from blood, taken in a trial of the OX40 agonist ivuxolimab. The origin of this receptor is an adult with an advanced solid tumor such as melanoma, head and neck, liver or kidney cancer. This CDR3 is CASSRSRGGEGDTQYF. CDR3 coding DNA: TGTGCCAGCAGCCGGTCAAGAGGGGGCGAGGGAGATACGCAGTATTTT.